A selection of T cell receptor beta chains follows, all from one sample in a study of cytomegalovirus exposure and HLA in healthy donors. Data came from immunoSEQ multiplex PCR; TCRdb stores just in-frame clones and leaves some out. The sample carries some 97,000 clones, approximately 72% recorded once. The sample taken for sequencing was PBMCs. Every receptor here comes from a male donor in good health and CMV-seropositive. Each CDR3 is given with its conserved first and last residue. A D gene is named only where the DNA matches it firmly. The size of a clone is reported for some rows only, either as once, few or many, or as a class for expanded clones.

>TRBV7-2|.|TRBD1|TRBJ2-7
TGTGCCAGCAGCTTATCAGGGACAGGGGGCCTACTGAGCTCCTACGAGCAGTACTTC
CASSLSGTGGLLSSYEQYF
>TRBV27|.|TRBD2|TRBJ2-1
TGTGCCAGCAGTTTAAGAGCGGGGGGGCTCAATGAGCAGTTCTTC
CASSLRAGGLNEQFF
>TRBV5-1|.|.|TRBJ2-2
TGCGCCAGCAGTGACGGGGATGAAACCGGGGAGCTGTTTTTT
CASSDGDETGELFF
>TRBV5-6|.|.|TRBJ1-1
TGTGCCAGCAGCTCTACAGGTGAAGCTTTCTTT
CASSSTGEAFF
>TRBV5-8|.|.|TRBJ2-7
TGTGCCAGCAGCTTGGCCCTAGGGGGCTCCTACGAGCAGTACTTC
CASSLALGGSYEQYF
>TRBV6-5|.|.|TRBJ1-4
TGTGCCAGCAGTTACAGCCTAGAGTTCGAAAAACTGTTTTTT
CASSYSLEFEKLFF
>TRBV10-3|few|TRBD1|TRBJ1-5
TGTGCCATCAGTGCCGGAGGGGGGGACAGGGATCAGCCCCAGCATTTT
CAISAGGGDRDQPQHF
>TRBV6-6|.|.|TRBJ2-1
TGTGCCAGCAGTTTTGCGGGGCCCCGAGGGGAGCAGTTCTTC
CASSFAGPRGEQFF
>TRBV5-1|few|TRBD1|TRBJ1-6
TGCGCCAGCAGCACCGGGACAGGTCGATCACCCCTCCACTTT
CASSTGTGRSPLHF
>TRBV9|.|TRBD1|TRBJ1-1
TGTGCCAGCAGCTTCGGACAGGGGGGGACTGAAGCTTTCTTT
CASSFGQGGTEAFF
>TRBV19|.|.|TRBJ1-5
TGTGCCAGTAGCCCCGTGGAGCTCAGACAGGTCAAACGGCCCCAGCATTTT
CASSPVELRQVKRPQHF
>TRBV5-1|.|TRBD1|TRBJ2-7
TGCGCCAGCAGCTTTTCGGCGACAGGGACCTACGAGCAGTACTTC
CASSFSATGTYEQYF
>TRBV27|few|.|TRBJ1-2
TGTGCCAGCAGGAACCCATCCGCAGGGGAGGGTGGCTACACCTTC
CASRNPSAGEGGYTF
>TRBV9|.|TRBD1|TRBJ1-4
TGTGCCAGCGGGGACAGTCCTAATGAAAAACTGTTTTTT
CASGDSPNEKLFF
>TRBV18|.|TRBD1|TRBJ2-7
TGTGCCAGCTCCATGACAGGGGACGAGCAGTACTTC
CASSMTGDEQYF
>TRBV28|few|TRBD2|TRBJ2-3
TGTGCCAGCAGTCACCGTCTAGCGGGGGGCGCAGATACGCAGTATTTT
CASSHRLAGGADTQYF
>TRBV28|.|TRBD1|TRBJ2-5
TGTGCCAGCAGTCTGGGGGACAGCCTCCAAGAGACCCAGTACTTC
CASSLGDSLQETQYF
>TRBV29-1|once|.|TRBJ1-2
TGCAGCGTTGAAGGGGGCAGGGATGGCTACACCTTC
CSVEGGRDGYTF
>TRBV7-2|.|.|TRBJ1-5
TGTGCCAGCAGCCAAGCAGGGCTTTCGGAGCCCCAGCATTTT
CASSQAGLSEPQHF
>TRBV11-3|few|.|TRBJ2-1
TGTGCCAGCAGCTTAGGCGCCGAGAAAAATGAGCAGTTCTTC
CASSLGAEKNEQFF
>TRBV7-8|.|.|TRBJ1-5
TGTGCCAGCAGCTTGCTTGACAGTTCCAATCAGCCCCAGCATTTT
CASSLLDSSNQPQHF
>TRBV27|.|TRBD2|TRBJ2-1
TGTGCCAGCAGTTTCGGACTAGCGGGCATCAATGAGCAGTTCTTC
CASSFGLAGINEQFF
>TRBV6-4|few|.|TRBJ2-7
TGTGCCAGGGAGGCTCTCGAGCAGTACTTC
CAREALEQYF
>TRBV15|.|.|TRBJ1-6
TGTGCCACCAGCAGAGCAGGGGCGGGCGCCTCACCCCTCCACTTT
CATSRAGAGASPLHF
>TRBV25-1|.|TRBD1|TRBJ1-1
TGTGCCAGCAGGGGGGACAGTAGGAACACTGAAGCTTTCTTT
CASRGDSRNTEAFF
>TRBV6-1|once|TRBD1|TRBJ2-7
TGTGCCAGCGGACAGGAGGAGTTCGAGCAGTACTTC
CASGQEEFEQYF
>TRBV27|.|TRBD1|TRBJ2-7
TGTGCCAGCACAGGGACAGGGGACTACGAGCAGTACTTC
CASTGTGDYEQYF
>TRBV25-1|.|.|TRBJ1-2
TGTGCCAGCAGTGAAGCGGGCGAGAGTTATGGCTACACCTTC
CASSEAGESYGYTF
>TRBV13|.|.|TRBJ1-2
TGTGCCAGCAGCGGCGGCGGGGGAACCGACTACACCTTC
CASSGGGGTDYTF
>TRBV5-1|few|TRBD1|TRBJ2-1
TGCGCCAGCAGCTTAATGACAGGGGGTTACAATGAGCAGTTCTTC
CASSLMTGGYNEQFF
>TRBV7-2|.|.|TRBJ1-1
TGTGCCAGCAGCTTTCTCGGGGGTCGCCAAGGAACTGAAGCTTTCTTT
CASSFLGGRQGTEAFF
>TRBV14|.|TRBD2|TRBJ2-7
TGTGCCAGCAGCCAGAGCGGGGGACCCCCCTACGAGCAGTACTTC
CASSQSGGPPYEQYF
>TRBV4-1|.|.|TRBJ2-3
TGCGCCAGCAGCCAAGATTCAGTAGATACGCAGTATTTT
CASSQDSVDTQYF